These 9 T cell receptor beta chains originate from one sample sequenced in a study of cytomegalovirus exposure and HLA in healthy donors. Vbeta (60) and Jbeta (13) primers were used in the PCR. Data came from immunoSEQ multiplex PCR; TCRdb stores just in-frame clones and leaves some out. The sample holds fewer than 150,000 clones; 78% are singletons and the top ten take less than 3%. Sequenced input: PBMCs. The receptors here all came from a male donor in good health and CMV-seronegative.

This chain connects TRBV7-2 to TRBJ1-2, with TRBD1 as a possible D gene (6 bases). The CDR3 is 19 amino acids. The V and J ends lost 5 bases and 1 base respectively, with 26 bases between them. Germline-derived CDR1 and CDR2 are SGHTA and FQGNSA. For the CDR3, the DNA is TGTGCCAGCAGCCCACCCCAGTGGGGAGGGGGTTTGGTTAACTATGGCTACACCTTC. Its translation: CASSPPQWGGGLVNYGYTF.

This chain joins TRBV27 and TRBJ2-1; 13 bases line up with TRBD2. J was trimmed by 5 bases and V by 5 bases; bases with no gene match: 3. Germline V gives CDR1 MNHEY, CDR2 SMNVEV (reference sequence). The CDR3 spans 15 residues. The CDR3 here is CASSPGLAGDNEQFF. The CDR3 nucleotides read TGTGCCAGCAGTCCAGGACTAGCGGGGGACAATGAGCAGTTCTTC.

J is TRBJ2-7 and V is TRBV10-3; 10 nucleotides align to TRBD2. The CDR3 runs to 14 residues. Germline-derived CDR1 and CDR2 are ENHRY and SYGVKD. The V and J ends lost 11 bases and 6 bases, in that order; junction bases with no gene match: 13. In DNA, the CDR3 is TGTGCCGCTACCCAAGCGGGGGGGCCTGGCGAGCAGTACTTC. Protein product: CAATQAGGPGEQYF.

The CDR3 loop is CASSYGVGREHTEAFF. The CDR3 DNA follows: TGTGCCAGCAGTTACGGGGTGGGGAGGGAGCACACTGAAGCTTTCTTT. The rearrangement joins TRBV6-5 to TRBJ1-1; no firm D call. There are 16 residues in the CDR3. The V end lost 2 bases, the J end lost 3 bases, and 16 bases lay between the germline ends. The germline CDR1 and CDR2 sequences are MNHEY and SVGAGI.

This sequence joins TRBV4-3 and TRBJ2-1, with TRBD2 identical over 12 bases. V was clipped by 4 bases and J by 8 bases; unmatched bases: 15. CDR1 is LGHNA and CDR2 is YSLEER in the germline V gene. The CDR3 length is 18 residues. The chain's CDR3 is CASSPRVLAGGRGDEQFF. DNA of the CDR3: TGCGCCAGCAGCCCCCGGGTACTAGCGGGGGGTCGAGGCGATGAGCAGTTCTTC.

The chain couples TRBV11-1 to TRBJ1-1; D is possibly TRBD1 (5 bases). V dropped 2 bases and J dropped 1 base, with 5 bases sitting between them. From germline, CDR1 is SGHAT and CDR2 FQDESV (reference sequence). The CDR3 contains 13 residues. In DNA form, the CDR3 reads TGTGCCAGCAGCTTAACAGGGAACACTGAAGCTTTCTTT. Residues: CASSLTGNTEAFF.

The CDR3 reads CASSLDPGKSSYEQYF. The CDR3 DNA is TGCGCCAGCAGCTTGGATCCGGGGAAATCCTCCTACGAGCAGTACTTC. The chain combines TRBV5-1 with TRBJ2-7, with D possibly matching TRBD2 (5 bases). Germline V lookup: CDR1 SGHRS, CDR2 YFSETQ. Trimming cost V 0 bases and J 0 bases, with 13 bases left between them. The CDR3 runs to 16 residues.

The chain joins TRBV7-2 to TRBJ2-7, with a possible D match to TRBD2 (5 bases). With 2 bases removed from V and 2 bases from J, the gap between germline ends came to 10 bases. Germline V CDR1 and CDR2: SGHTA, FQGNSA. The CDR3 covers 14 residues. DNA for the CDR3: TGTGCCAGCAGCTTACTAGCCTCCACCTACGAGCAGTACTTC. It yields the protein CASSLLASTYEQYF.

J is TRBJ1-1 and V is TRBV6-1, with 7 bases fitting TRBD1. V trimming: 3 bases; J trimming: 1 base; junction bases outside the gene matches: 5. The germline gives CDR1 MNHNS, CDR2 SASEGT. The CDR3 runs 15 residues. CDR3 sequence (DNA): TGTGCCAGCAGTGACTCGACAGGGTGGAACACTGAAGCTTTCTTT. Encoded protein: CASSDSTGWNTEAFF.